Below, 22 T cell receptor beta chains from the same sample are listed, as sequenced in a study of STAT5B mutations in CD4+ large granular lymphocyte leukemia. The repertoire was sequenced with immunoSEQ multiplex PCR; TCRdb's copy has only in-frame clones and lacks some. The sample has fewer than 45,000 clones, 65% to 90% seen once. Sequenced input: CD4+ T cells from blood buffy coats. The receptor source for this set is a human donor in good health.

The genes are TRBV6-1 and TRBJ1-2; 7 bases match TRBD1. CDR3 length equals 15 residues. V lost 4 bases to trimming and J lost 0 bases; unmatched junction nucleotides: 5. Looked up from germline, CDR1 is MNHNS and CDR2 is SASEGT. CDR3 loop: CASSVNRGPNYGYTF. CDR3 nucleotides: TGTGCCAGCAGTGTTAACAGGGGACCTAACTATGGCTACACCTTC.

This sequence joins TRBV7-2 and TRBJ1-1; D possibly corresponds to TRBD1 (6 bases). V shed 1 base and J shed 7 bases, with 10 bases lying between them. The CDR3 is made up of 13 amino acids. The V gene's germline CDR1 is SGHTA and CDR2 FQGNSA. The CDR3 region is CASSLETGLEAFF. CDR3 in DNA: TGTGCCAGCAGCTTAGAGACAGGCCTTGAAGCTTTCTTT.

The rearrangement uses TRBV14 and TRBJ2-7; D not certain. Germline assignment: CDR1 SGHDN and CDR2 FVKESK. Trimming stripped 3 bases from V and 2 bases from J, with 11 bases between. The CDR3 spans 14 residues. CDR3 loop: CASSQSDWTYEQYF. The CDR3 nucleotides are TGTGCCAGCAGCCAGAGTGACTGGACCTACGAGCAGTACTTC.

The V call is TRBV14, the J call TRBJ1-4; 7 nucleotides line up with TRBD1. The CDR3 loop spans 20 amino acids. The V and J ends lost 1 base and 3 bases, in that order; junction bases with no gene match: 17. Per the germline V gene, CDR1 is SGHDN and CDR2 is FVKESK. As DNA, the CDR3 is TGTGCCAGCAGCCAAGTGCTGGAGGGACAGACACCCCTGGCTAATGAAAAACTGTTTTTT. It yields the protein CASSQVLEGQTPLANEKLFF.

The chain carries TRBV7-8 and TRBJ1-1; D gene ambiguous. Trimming removed 4 bases at V and 4 bases at J, with 10 bases between. This CDR3 is 13 amino acids long. The germline V gene has CDR1 SGHVS and CDR2 FQNEAQ. The CDR3, as DNA: TGTGCCAGCAGCTCCGCGGTTCGCACTGAAGCTTTCTTT. Encoded protein: CASSSAVRTEAFF.

The chain is built from TRBV6-6 and TRBJ1-1, with D maybe TRBD1 (6 bases). The germline V and J ends were trimmed by 5 bases and 11 bases, with 21 bases remaining between them. Per the germline V gene, CDR1 is MNHNY and CDR2 is SVGAGI (reference sequence). This CDR3 is 14 amino acids long. CDR3 protein: CASSGGLGTPKAFF. The DNA for the CDR3 is TGTGCCAGCAGTGGGGGACTTGGGACACCCAAGGCTTTCTTT.

This chain links TRBV5-1 with TRBJ2-2; tentatively, D is TRBD2 (5 bases). Germline values: CDR1 SGHRS, CDR2 YFSETQ. The CDR3 length is 14 residues. Trimming cost V 2 bases and J 4 bases, with 9 bases left between them. The CDR3, as DNA: TGCGCCAGCAGCTTCTGGACTGCCACCGGGGAGCTGTTTTTT. Translating gives CASSFWTATGELFF.

The rearrangement joins TRBV7-2 to TRBJ2-5; no reliable D call. The J call may be faulty, since TRBJ2-7 better matches the DNA end. Per germline, CDR1 SGHTA and CDR2 FQGNSA. This CDR3 contains 13 residues. The CDR3 region is CASNKGNSYEQYF. Written as DNA, the CDR3 is TGTGCCAGCAATAAGGGAAACTCCTACGAGCAGTACTTC.

This rearrangement joins TRBV5-4 to TRBJ2-3; D might be TRBD1 (5 bases). Trimming pared 3 bases from V and 2 bases from J, leaving 10 bases between. This CDR3 has 14 residues. Per the germline V gene, CDR1 is SGHNT and CDR2 is YYREEE (reference sequence). DNA of the CDR3: TGTGCCAGCAGCTCTCAGGGTTCCACAGATACGCAGTATTTT. This encodes CASSSQGSTDTQYF.

The chain is built from TRBV5-1 and TRBJ2-3; no reliable D call. CDR1 and CDR2 (germline): SGHRS, YFSETQ. This CDR3 comprises 13 residues. V was clipped by 5 bases and J by 1 base, with 8 bases between them. The CDR3 bases are TGCGCCAGCAGAGAAATAGGCACAGATACGCAGTATTTT. It is translated as CASREIGTDTQYF.

This rearrangement joins TRBV27 to TRBJ1-2; weak D call: TRBD1 (6 bases). V lost 10 bases and J lost 7, with 19 bases in between. CDR3 size: 13 residues. CDR1 is MNHEY, CDR2 SMNVEV, per germline (reference sequence). The CDR3 DNA reads TGTGCCAACTCGCACAGGGATGGGACTGGCTACACCTTC. Protein: CANSHRDGTGYTF.

The rearrangement joins TRBV6-1 to TRBJ2-1, with 8 bases identical to TRBD1. The V and J ends lost 2 bases and 4 bases, in that order; junction bases with no gene match: 7. The CDR3 covers 16 residues. Per germline, CDR1 MNHNS and CDR2 SASEGT. CDR3 bases: TGTGCCAGCAGTGAACATCGCAGGGGGCTGTACAATGAGCAGTTCTTC. Its protein product is CASSEHRRGLYNEQFF.

This rearrangement joins TRBV4-1 to TRBJ2-3; 8 bases are shared with TRBD2. This CDR3 is built from 20 residues. CDR1 MGHRA and CDR2 YSYEKL come from the germline V gene. V dropped 1 base and J dropped 3; count of bases not matched to a gene: 18. Here the CDR3 reads CASSQAWSGGAPRVTDTQYF. DNA for the CDR3: TGCGCCAGCAGCCAAGCTTGGAGCGGGGGCGCACCCCGGGTGACAGATACGCAGTATTTT.

The rearrangement uses TRBV5-4 and TRBJ2-1, with D tentatively TRBD1 or TRBD2 (5 bases each). The CDR3 is 13 residues long. Trimming cost V 3 bases and J 10 bases, with 14 bases left between them. From germline, CDR1 is SGHNT and CDR2 YYREEE (reference sequence). The CDR3 nucleotides read TGTGCCAGCAGCTCCCGGGACGGATGGGAGCAGTTCTTC. As protein: CASSSRDGWEQFF.

The chain is built from TRBV2 and TRBJ1-5, with a possible D match to TRBD1 (6 bases). CDR1 is SNHLY and CDR2 is FYNNEI in the germline V gene. Trimming removed 3 bases from V and 0 bases from J, with 21 bases in between. The CDR3 totals 19 residues. The CDR3 DNA is TGTGCCAGCAGTGAGAGGGATGCCGGGGGCGTTTATAGCAATCAGCCCCAGCATTTT. This translates into CASSERDAGGVYSNQPQHF. The complete variable domain, with remaining parts taken from reference TRBV2 and TRBJ1-5, reads EPEVTQTPSHQVTQMGQEVILRCVPISNHLYFYWYRQILGQKVEFLVSFYNNEISEKSEIFDDQFSVERPDGSNFTLKIRSTKLEDSAMYFCASSERDAGGVYSNQPQHFGDGTRLSIL.

As DNA, the CDR3 is TGTGCCAGCAGCCCCCTACTCTCTGGGGCCAACGTCCTGACTTTC. This sequence encodes CASSPLLSGANVLTF. The V gene is TRBV14, the J gene TRBJ2-6; D remains ambiguous. The V gene's germline CDR1 is SGHDN and CDR2 FVKESK. Between the trimmed V and J ends, which lost 4 bases and 0 bases, there was a span of 7 bases. There are 15 residues in the CDR3.

The rearrangement uses TRBV7-8 and TRBJ2-2; D may be TRBD2 (5 bases). The CDR3 totals 15 residues. Trimming took off 1 base at V and 6 bases at J, with 12 bases between the two ends. Germline V lookup: CDR1 SGHVS, CDR2 FQNEAQ. CDR3: CASSLDGLPSGELFF. As DNA, the CDR3 is TGTGCCAGCAGCTTAGACGGACTGCCGTCCGGGGAGCTGTTTTTT.

V and J are TRBV7-9 and TRBJ2-7, with D unresolved. CDR3 length: 16 residues. Trimming removed 1 base at V and 1 base at J, with 14 bases between. Germline V gene data show CDR1 as SEHNR and CDR2 as FQNEAQ (reference sequence). CDR3 in amino acids: CASSLGSAGDSYEQYF. The DNA for the CDR3 is TGTGCCAGCAGCTTAGGCAGCGCAGGCGATTCCTACGAGCAGTACTTC.

This clone has only a few counts. V and J are TRBV4-2 and TRBJ2-7; TRBD2 agrees at 11 bases. The germline gives CDR1 LGHNA, CDR2 YNFKEQ. V shed 0 bases and J 4 bases; nucleotides not matched to a gene: 5. This CDR3 is 16 amino acids long. The CDR3 DNA sequence: TGTGCCAGCAGCCAAGACGGGACTAGCGGTCCTTACGAGCAGTACTTC. Amino acids: CASSQDGTSGPYEQYF.

The CDR3 DNA is TGTGCCAGCAGCGTAGTTAGCGGGGCTCGGAATGAGCAGTTCTTC. Translation: CASSVVSGARNEQFF. The chain carries TRBV9 and TRBJ2-1, with 8 bases aligning to TRBD2. The germline CDR1 and CDR2 sequences are SGDLS and YYNGEE. J gave up 7 bases and V 0 bases, and 6 bases lay outside the gene matches. This CDR3 is 15 amino acids long. The full variable domain, in which reference TRBV9 and TRBJ2-1 provide the parts outside the CDR3, is DSGVTQTPKHLITATGQRVTLRCSPRSGDLSVYWYQQSLDQGLQFLIQYYNGEERAKGNILERFSAQQFPDLHSELNLSSLELGDSALYFCASSVVSGARNEQFFGPGTRLTVL.

This clone was observed a few times. This rearrangement joins TRBV19 to TRBJ2-7; 11 bases align to TRBD1. The junction had 6 bases not matched to a gene; V was cut back by 5 bases and J by 3 bases. This CDR3 spans 15 amino acids. CDR1 and CDR2 from the germline V gene are LNHDA and SQIVND (reference sequence). CDR3 sequence: CASSDGQGAHYEQYF. The CDR3 DNA reads TGTGCCAGTAGTGACGGACAGGGGGCACACTACGAGCAGTACTTC.

The sample holds a few counts of this clone. The chain combines TRBV29-1 with TRBJ1-1; D is possibly TRBD1 (5 bases). The ends were cut back, 6 bases at V and 1 base at J, with 12 bases in the middle. CDR3 size: 13 residues. Germline loops: CDR1 SQVTM, CDR2 ANQGSEA. CDR3 residues: CSVHGASNTEAFF. CDR3 DNA: TGCAGCGTACACGGGGCCTCGAACACTGAAGCTTTCTTT. The full variable domain, with the rest looked up from reference TRBV29-1 and TRBJ1-1, is SAVISQKPSRDICQRGTSLTIQCQVDSQVTMMFWYRQQPGQSLTLIATANQGSEATYESGFVIDKFPISRPNLTFSTLTVSNMSPEDSSIYLCSVHGASNTEAFFGQGTRLTVV.